This passage covers 5 T cell receptor beta chains from one sample sequenced in a study of regulatory T cells in long-lasting Graves disease. Arm-PCR with iRepertoire HTBI primers amplified the CDR3 regions for these TCR beta libraries. TCRdb independently ran MiXCR on the multiplex PCR reads; one entry per CDR3 protein. The sample includes about 340,000 distinct CDR3 sequences, roughly a fifth of them seen just once. The time point is: persistent/refractory GD, antithyroid drugs over 5 years with positive TRAb. TCR sequences were obtained from RNA taken from PBMCs. Sample: peripheral blood mononuclear cells (PBMCs), taken when the disease was refractory, from a patient treated with antithyroid drugs. Source of these receptors: a female donor with Graves disease.

This clonotype was seen more than once but under ten times. The gene calls are TRBV5-5 and TRBJ2-2; a weak D match, TRBD2 (6 bases). V was shortened by 4 bases and J by 4 bases, with 8 bases between the two germline ends. CDR1 and CDR2 (germline): SGHKS, YYEKEE (reference sequence). The CDR3 runs to 13 residues. CDR3 DNA: TGTGCCAGCAGCGGAGGGGTCACCGGGGAGCTGTTTTTT. Translation gives CASSGGVTGELFF.

V usage is TRBV4-2 and J usage is TRBJ2-2; 8 nucleotides match TRBD2. The CDR3 spans 16 residues. The junction had 3 bases not matched to a gene; V was cut back by 1 base and J by 2 bases. The germline V gene has CDR1 LGHNA and CDR2 YNFKEQ. The CDR3 DNA follows: TGTGCCAGCAGCCAAGCGGGAGGGGTAAACACCGGGGAGCTGTTTTTT. Translation gives CASSQAGGVNTGELFF.

This clonotype was seen a handful of times. The chain carries TRBV27 and TRBJ2-3; D remains unclear. Trimming cost V 3 bases and J 6 bases, with 16 bases left between them. The germline V gene has CDR1 MNHEY and CDR2 SMNVEV (reference sequence). This CDR3 has 15 amino acids. The chain's CDR3 is CASSFGWRPGDTQYF. Written as DNA, the CDR3 is TGTGCCAGCAGTTTCGGCTGGCGTCCCGGCGATACGCAGTATTTT.

Details on this clonotype: A much bigger clone sits one base away, suggesting this may be a read error. DNA of the CDR3: TGTGCCAGCAGACAGGACAGGGACGCCTGCGAGCAGTACTTC. It translates to CASRQDRDACEQYF. The V gene is TRBV28, the J gene TRBJ2-7; 8 bases map to TRBD1. Per germline, CDR1 MDHEN and CDR2 SYDVKM. V lost 6 bases and J lost 6; bases outside the gene matches: 10. This CDR3 is 14 amino acids long.

At least ten counts were recorded for this clonotype. The V call is TRBV2, the J call TRBJ2-7, with D hard to call. The CDR3 covers 11 residues. Per germline, CDR1 SNHLY and CDR2 FYNNEI. Deletions cut 7 bases from V and 2 bases from J, with 6 bases between. In DNA form, the CDR3 reads TGTGCCAGCACGGGCACCTACGAGCAGTACTTC. It encodes CASTGTYEQYF. The full variable domain, in which reference TRBV2 and TRBJ2-7 provide the parts outside the CDR3, is EPEVTQTPSHQVTQMGQEVILRCVPISNHLYFYWYRQILGQKVEFLVSFYNNEISEKSEIFDDQFSVERPDGSNFTLKIRSTKLEDSAMYFCASTGTYEQYFGPGTRLTVT.